The following is a T cell receptor beta chain sequence with its context. The antigen remains undetermined. The sample is drawn from a study of T cell responses to AZD1222 COVID-19 vaccine. Repertoires were generated with immunoSEQ multiplex PCR, while TCRdb's copy carries only in-frame clones and drops some. This sample yields 150,000 to 200,000 clones, of which roughly 87% are seen a single time; about 6% belongs to the top ten. Germline assignment: CDR1 LGHDT and CDR2 YNNKEL (reference sequence). The germline V and J ends were trimmed by 3 bases and 2 bases, with 16 bases remaining between them. The CDR3 has 17 residues. The study, taken as a whole, reports: Clonal diversity may have been underestimated in mostly white British donors. Compared with day 0, the breadth and depth of the Spike-specific TCR repertoire rose significantly after two doses of AZD1222. Spike-spanning, vaccine-associated CD4 TCRs were dominant at 160-218 and 743-854.

Recipients boosted at about 4 weeks or about 12 weeks are pooled. The input for sequencing was peripheral blood, taken 28 days after the second AZD1222 dose. The chain uses TRBV3-1 (or the pseudogene TRBV3-2) and TRBJ2-2; possible D gene TRBD2, 6 bases. This receptor was obtained from an adult who received the AZD1222 COVID-19 vaccine. This CDR3 is CASSQKRGTDNTGELFF. The CDR3 coding sequence is TGTGCCAGCAGCCAGAAACGCGGGACTGACAACACCGGGGAGCTGTTTTTT.